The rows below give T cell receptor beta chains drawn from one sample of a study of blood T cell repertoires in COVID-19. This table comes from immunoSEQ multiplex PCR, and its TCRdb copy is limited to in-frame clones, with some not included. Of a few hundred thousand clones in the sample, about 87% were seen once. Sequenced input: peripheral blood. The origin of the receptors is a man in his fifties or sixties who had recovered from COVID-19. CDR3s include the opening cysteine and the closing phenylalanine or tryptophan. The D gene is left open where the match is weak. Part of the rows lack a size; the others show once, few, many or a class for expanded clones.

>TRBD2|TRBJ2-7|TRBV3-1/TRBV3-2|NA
CASSSPPAELAPFESYEQYF
TGTGCCAGCAGCTCCCCCCCCGCGGAACTAGCGCCGTTTGAGTCCTACGAGCAGTACTTC
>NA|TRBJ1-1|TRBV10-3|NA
CAIRRGLNTEAFF
TGTGCCATCCGGAGGGGCCTGAACACTGAAGCTTTCTTT
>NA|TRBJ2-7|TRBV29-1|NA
CSVFVEAVRSYEQYF
TGCAGCGTTTTTGTGGAGGCGGTCAGGTCCTACGAGCAGTACTTC
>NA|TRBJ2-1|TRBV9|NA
CASSVATGALFEQFF
TGTGCCAGCAGCGTCGCGACAGGAGCTTTATTTGAGCAGTTCTTC
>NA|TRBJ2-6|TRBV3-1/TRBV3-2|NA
CASSQPRVSGANVLTF
TGTGCCAGCAGCCAACCCAGGGTCTCTGGGGCCAACGTCCTGACTTTC
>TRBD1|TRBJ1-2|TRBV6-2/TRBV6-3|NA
CASSDDGTGEGGYTF
TGTGCCAGCAGCGACGACGGGACAGGTGAAGGGGGCTACACCTTC
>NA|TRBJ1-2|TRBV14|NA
CASSPVGTGGYTF
TGTGCCAGCAGCCCCGTTGGAACGGGTGGCTACACCTTC
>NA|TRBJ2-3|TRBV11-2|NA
CASSLVPLSTDTQYF
TGTGCCAGCAGCTTAGTCCCTCTCAGCACAGATACGCAGTATTTT
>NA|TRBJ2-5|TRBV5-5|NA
CASSFRVETQYF
TGTGCCAGCAGCTTTCGTGTGGAGACCCAGTACTTC
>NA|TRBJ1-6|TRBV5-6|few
CASSLAGYNSPLHF
TGTGCCAGCAGCTTGGCCGGGTATAATTCACCCCTCCACTTT
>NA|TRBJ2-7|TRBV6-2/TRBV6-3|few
CASSSGGIEQYF
TGTGCCAGCAGTTCCGGGGGAATCGAGCAGTACTTC
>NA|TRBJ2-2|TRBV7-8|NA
CASSLSSGELFF
TGTGCCAGCAGCCTAAGCTCCGGGGAGCTGTTTTTT
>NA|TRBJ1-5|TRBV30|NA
CAWSVQAGVHQPQHF
TGTGCCTGGAGTGTACAAGCCGGAGTCCATCAGCCCCAGCATTTT
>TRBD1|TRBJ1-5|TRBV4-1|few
CASSQEYSGTGGMGQPQHF
TGCGCCAGCAGCCAAGAATACTCAGGGACAGGGGGCATGGGTCAGCCCCAGCATTTT
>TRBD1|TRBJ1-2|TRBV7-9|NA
CASTLRGGQGYGYTF
TGTGCCAGCACCCTACGAGGGGGACAGGGATATGGCTACACCTTC
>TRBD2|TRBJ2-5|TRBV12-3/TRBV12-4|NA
CASRDRLAETQYF
TGTGCCAGCAGAGACCGACTAGCAGAGACCCAGTACTTC
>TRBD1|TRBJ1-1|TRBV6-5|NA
CASRKTGGNTEAFF
TGTGCCAGCCGTAAGACAGGGGGGAACACTGAAGCTTTCTTT
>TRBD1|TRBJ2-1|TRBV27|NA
CASSELNRGTYNEQFF
TGTGCCAGCAGCGAACTAAACAGGGGAACCTACAATGAGCAGTTCTTC
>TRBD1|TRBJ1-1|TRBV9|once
CASSPRQGPAEAFF
TGTGCCAGCAGCCCCCGACAGGGCCCGGCTGAAGCTTTCTTT
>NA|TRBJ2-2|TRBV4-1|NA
CASSHFTGELFF
TGCGCCAGCAGCCACTTCACCGGGGAGCTGTTTTTT
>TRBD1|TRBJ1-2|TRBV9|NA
CASSVDPRQGRDGYTF
TGTGCCAGCAGCGTAGACCCCCGACAGGGAAGGGACGGCTACACCTTC
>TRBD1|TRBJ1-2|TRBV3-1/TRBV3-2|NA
CASSQGTGSYGYTF
TGTGCCAGCAGCCAGGGGACAGGGTCATATGGCTACACCTTC
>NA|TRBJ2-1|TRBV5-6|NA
CASSLGLAYNEQFF
TGTGCCAGCAGCTTGGGGCTAGCCTACAATGAGCAGTTCTTC
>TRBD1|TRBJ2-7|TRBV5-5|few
CASSYRDRGQHEQYF
TGTGCCAGCAGCTACCGGGACAGGGGGCAACACGAGCAGTACTTC
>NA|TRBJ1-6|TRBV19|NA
CASLGHGGSPLHF
TGTGCCAGCCTCGGCCACGGGGGTTCACCCCTCCACTTT
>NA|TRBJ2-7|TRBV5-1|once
CASSLDSPEQYF
TGCGCCAGCAGCTTAGACAGCCCAGAGCAGTACTTC
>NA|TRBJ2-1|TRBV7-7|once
CASSLGMGPGEQFF
TGTGCTAGCAGCTTAGGTATGGGTCCGGGTGAGCAGTTCTTC
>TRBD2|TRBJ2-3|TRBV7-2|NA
CASSGGLAGPADTQYF
TGTGCCAGCAGCGGAGGACTAGCGGGGCCCGCAGATACGCAGTATTTT
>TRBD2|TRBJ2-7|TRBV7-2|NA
CASSSGTRYEQYF
TGTGCCAGCAGCTCCGGGACTAGATACGAGCAGTACTTC
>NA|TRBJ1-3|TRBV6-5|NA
CAGGASSGNTIYF
TGTGCCGGGGGGGCGTCCTCTGGAAACACCATATATTTT
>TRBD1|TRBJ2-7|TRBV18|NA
CASSPLRQGSEQYF
TGTGCCAGCTCACCACTGCGACAGGGCTCCGAGCAGTACTTC
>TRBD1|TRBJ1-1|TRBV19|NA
CASSIAGTGVMNTEAFF
TGTGCCAGTAGTATAGCCGGGACAGGGGTAATGAACACTGAAGCTTTCTTT
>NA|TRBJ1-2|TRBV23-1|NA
CASSQYFPDGYTF
TGCGCCAGCAGTCAATATTTCCCGGATGGCTACACCTTC
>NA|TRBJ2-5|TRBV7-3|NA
CASSFFKSGGTQYF
TGTGCCAGCAGCTTTTTTAAGTCCGGGGGGACCCAGTACTTC
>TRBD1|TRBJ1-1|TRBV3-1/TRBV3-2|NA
CASSQGQGMNTEAFF
TGTGCCAGCAGCCAAGGACAGGGGATGAACACTGAAGCTTTCTTT
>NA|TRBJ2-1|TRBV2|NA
CASSVGHRTASYNEQFF
TGTGCCAGCAGTGTTGGGCACCGGACAGCCTCCTACAATGAGCAGTTCTTC
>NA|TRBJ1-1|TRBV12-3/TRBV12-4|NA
CASNAGGVTEAFF
TGTGCCAGCAACGCTGGAGGGGTCACTGAAGCTTTCTTT
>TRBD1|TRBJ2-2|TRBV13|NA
CASSATFRDRNTGELFF
TGTGCCAGCAGCGCAACCTTCCGGGACAGGAACACCGGGGAGCTGTTTTTT
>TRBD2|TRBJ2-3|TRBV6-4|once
CASRSGGATDTQYF
TGTGCCAGCAGGAGCGGGGGGGCGACAGATACGCAGTATTTT
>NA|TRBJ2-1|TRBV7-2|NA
CASSLRGTYNEQFF
TGTGCCAGCAGCTTAAGGGGGACGTACAATGAGCAGTTCTTC